Each of the 24 T cell receptor beta chains below was sequenced from the same sample in a study of blood T cell repertoires in COVID-19. Profiled with immunoSEQ multiplex PCR; TCRdb holds only in-frame clones, not every one. Found here are about 76,000 clones, around 85% of them singletons; the top ten hold 8% to 9.5%. Input material: peripheral blood. All receptors derive from a man under 40 with acute or convalescent COVID-19.

The genes are TRBV19 and TRBJ1-2; 11 nucleotides line up with TRBD1. CDR3 length equals 15 residues. J was trimmed by 6 bases and V by 4 bases; bases with no gene match: 7. Looked up from germline, CDR1 is LNHDA and CDR2 is SQIVND (reference sequence). In nucleotides, the CDR3 is TGTGCCAGTAGTACGAGGACAGGGGGCATCGATGGCTACACCTTC. Amino acids: CASSTRTGGIDGYTF.

This clone appeared many times. V usage is TRBV14 and J usage is TRBJ1-2; TRBD1 might be the D (6 bases). CDR1 and CDR2 (germline): SGHDN, FVKESK. The CDR3 covers 13 residues. The V end lost 3 bases, the J end lost 4 bases, and 9 bases lay between the germline ends. The CDR3 loop is CASSQTGSYGYTF. In DNA form, the CDR3 reads TGTGCCAGCAGCCAGACAGGCTCCTATGGCTACACCTTC.

The gene calls are TRBV13 and TRBJ2-3; D not certain. Germline lookup yields CDR1 PRHDT and CDR2 FYEKMQ (reference sequence). The CDR3 runs to 15 residues. With 2 bases removed from V and 1 base from J, the gap between germline ends came to 10 bases. The CDR3 protein is CASSLRSGRTDTQYF. CDR3 bases: TGTGCCAGCAGCTTACGGTCCGGTCGCACAGATACGCAGTATTTT.

This clone was detected only once. The chain carries TRBV10-2 and TRBJ2-1; tentative D call: TRBD1 (5 bases). Looked up from germline, CDR1 is WSHSY and CDR2 is SAAADI. The CDR3 is made up of 13 amino acids. V lost 6 bases and J lost 8, with 14 bases in between. CDR3 protein: CASRYHRKDEQFF. CDR3 nucleotide sequence: TGCGCCAGCAGATATCACAGGAAGGATGAGCAGTTCTTC.

In its sample, this clone was seen once. The chain links TRBV7-2 to TRBJ1-3; 10 bases are shared with TRBD1. Per germline, CDR1 SGHTA and CDR2 FQGNSA. The CDR3 runs to 16 residues. With V trimmed by 1 base and J by 1 base, 1 base remained unmatched. The CDR3 DNA sequence: TGTGCCAGCAGCTTAGGACAGGGGGCATCTGGAAACACCATATATTTT. Translating it yields CASSLGQGASGNTIYF.

This sequence joins TRBV7-6 and TRBJ2-1, with D uncertain. The CDR3 runs 14 residues. V lost 2 bases, J lost 0 bases, and 5 bases lay in between. The germline gives CDR1 SGHVS, CDR2 FNYEAQ. The CDR3: CASSLYSSYNEQFF. The CDR3 DNA is TGTGCCAGCAGCTTATACAGCTCCTACAATGAGCAGTTCTTC. Variable domain in full (rest from reference TRBV7-6 and TRBJ2-1): GAGVSQSPRYKVTKRGQDVALRCDPISGHVSLYWYRQALGQGPEFLTYFNYEAQQDKSGLPNDRFSAERPEGSISTLTIQRTEQRDSAMYRCASSLYSSYNEQFFGPGTRLTVL.

With regard to this clone: At one boundary the junction diverges from the germline segment, which might be a read error. The DNA for the CDR3 is TGCGCCAGCAGCGAAGAGGGACTCCATGACTACGAGCAGTACTTC. Translated, it gives CASSEEGLHDYEQYF. This rearrangement joins TRBV4-3 to TRBJ2-7; the D gene is possibly TRBD2 (6 bases). Germline lookup yields CDR1 LGHNA and CDR2 YSLEER. This CDR3 comprises 15 residues.

This clone came up once. The chain joins TRBV28 to TRBJ2-1, with D possibly matching TRBD2 (5 bases). This CDR3 contains 14 residues. The V gene's germline CDR1 is MDHEN and CDR2 SYDVKM. V dropped 6 bases and J dropped 7 bases, with 16 bases sitting between them. The CDR3 loop is CASSTLDAQNEQFF. As DNA, the CDR3 is TGTGCCAGCAGCACACTAGACGCCCAGAATGAGCAGTTCTTC.

V usage is TRBV10-3 and J usage is TRBJ2-1, with 7 bases lining up with TRBD2. With 8 bases clipped from V and 6 bases from J, the junction kept 10 bases outside the gene matches. This CDR3 contains 14 residues. In germline, CDR1 is ENHRY, CDR2 SYGVKD. CDR3 residues: CAISQSGGGNEQFF. The CDR3 DNA sequence: TGTGCCATCTCCCAATCGGGGGGAGGCAATGAGCAGTTCTTC.

The rearrangement joins TRBV7-2 to TRBJ1-1; D is ambiguous. Germline lookup yields CDR1 SGHTA and CDR2 FQGNSA. The CDR3 has 13 residues. Trimming removed 1 base at V and 3 bases at J, with 6 bases between. The CDR3 DNA reads TGTGCCAGCAGCTTAGAACTGTACACTGAAGCTTTCTTT. This encodes CASSLELYTEAFF.

The genes are TRBV15 and TRBJ2-7, with 13 bases aligning to TRBD2. The CDR3 extends over 15 amino acids. V lost 4 bases and J lost 6; bases outside the gene matches: 6. In germline, CDR1 is LNHNV, CDR2 YYDKDF (reference sequence). The CDR3: CATSKGLAGDREQYF. CDR3 coding DNA: TGTGCCACCAGCAAAGGACTAGCGGGAGATCGCGAGCAGTACTTC. Full variable domain (remainder filled in from reference TRBV15 and TRBJ2-7): DAMVIQNPRYQVTQFGKPVTLSCSQTLNHNVMYWYQQKSSQAPKLLFHYYDKDFNNEADTPDNFQSRRPNTSFCFLDIRSPGLGDTAMYLCATSKGLAGDREQYFGPGTRLTVT.

This chain links TRBV5-1 with TRBJ2-2; a possible D gene is TRBD1 (5 bases). CDR1 and CDR2 (germline): SGHRS, YFSETQ. Trimming removed 1 base from V and 3 bases from J, with 10 bases in between. CDR3 length: 15 residues. CDR3 sequence (DNA): TGCGCCAGCAGCTTGCACAGGTCGGACACCGGGGAGCTGTTTTTT. Its translation is CASSLHRSDTGELFF.

The V gene is TRBV12-5, the J gene TRBJ1-1; 7 bases are a match to TRBD1. Trimming cost V 0 bases and J 0 bases; bases outside gene matches: 4. Germline values: CDR1 LGHNT, CDR2 FRNRAP. This CDR3 contains 16 residues. The CDR3 here is CASGLVQGPMNTEAFF. Here the CDR3 DNA reads TGTGCTAGTGGTTTGGTACAGGGGCCAATGAACACTGAAGCTTTCTTT.

The chain recombines TRBV18 with TRBJ1-2; 7 bases agree with TRBD1. Germline loops: CDR1 KGHSH, CDR2 LQKENI. This CDR3 is built from 16 residues. V was pared by 4 bases and J by 7 bases, with 15 bases of the junction left unmatched. This CDR3 is CASSLSTNDRVGGYTF. The CDR3 bases are TGTGCCAGCTCACTATCAACAAACGACAGGGTTGGTGGCTACACCTTC.

This clone has a handful of counts. The chain combines TRBV24-1 with TRBJ2-1; 9 positions agree with TRBD1. CDR3 size: 15 residues. The germline V gene has CDR1 KGHDR and CDR2 SFDVKD. The V gene end was trimmed by 5 bases and the J gene end by 2 bases; junction bases not matched to a gene: 3. The CDR3 here is CATSVRDRAYNEQFF. CDR3 DNA sequence: TGTGCCACCAGTGTACGGGACAGGGCCTACAATGAGCAGTTCTTC.

The CDR3 sequence: CASSAGTGVNSPLHF. CDR3 DNA sequence: TGTGCCAGCAGTGCCGGGACAGGGGTAAATTCACCCCTCCACTTT. The chain combines TRBV28 with TRBJ1-6, with 10 bases identical to TRBD1. CDR1 is MDHEN, CDR2 SYDVKM, per germline. The CDR3 contains 15 residues. The V gene end was trimmed by 5 bases and the J gene end by 7 bases; junction bases not matched to a gene: 5.

The V gene is TRBV5-1, the J gene TRBJ1-6; D gene uncertain. Trimming left V 3 bases short and J 8 bases short, with 9 bases between. Germline V gene data show CDR1 as SGHRS and CDR2 as YFSETQ. There are 13 residues in the CDR3. The CDR3 DNA reads TGCGCCAGCAGCTATCGGGGTGATTCACCCCTCCACTTT. It translates to CASSYRGDSPLHF.

CDR3 region: CASRFKGDYYEQYF. CDR3 in DNA: TGTGCCAGCAGATTTAAAGGGGACTACTACGAGCAGTACTTC. This chain joins TRBV5-4 and TRBJ2-7; 7 bases align to TRBD2. Germline CDR1 and CDR2: SGHNT and YYREEE (reference sequence). J was trimmed by 3 bases and V by 5 bases; bases with no gene match: 8. CDR3 length: 14 residues.

This clone was counted a single time. The chain links TRBV27 to TRBJ2-1; 8 bases map to TRBD1. Trimming took 5 bases from V and 1 from J; bases not matched to a gene: 4. The CDR3 has 15 amino acids. Germline V gene lookup returns CDR1 MNHEY and CDR2 SMNVEV (reference sequence). The CDR3 DNA sequence: TGTGCCAGCAGTCGTGACAGGGGATCCTACAATGAGCAGTTCTTC. Its protein is CASSRDRGSYNEQFF.

The chain carries TRBV3-1 (or the pseudogene TRBV3-2) and TRBJ2-7; D perhaps matches TRBD2 (6 bases). V shed 4 bases and J shed 7 bases, with 14 bases lying between them. Germline-derived CDR1 and CDR2 are LGHDT and YNNKEL (reference sequence). The CDR3 consists of 13 residues. The CDR3, as DNA: TGTGCCAGCAGCCCTCTTGGGGGAGGAGAGCAGTACTTC. As protein: CASSPLGGGEQYF.

The table lists this clone with a few counts. V and J are TRBV11-2 and TRBJ2-7; D is perhaps TRBD2 (6 bases). Germline V gives CDR1 SGHAT, CDR2 FQNNGV. V gave up 6 bases and J gave up 2 bases, with 14 bases separating them. CDR3 size: 14 residues. The CDR3 coding sequence is TGTGCCAGCAGGGGGTTGGCGGGACCCTACGAGCAGTACTTC. Encoded protein: CASRGLAGPYEQYF.

This sequence joins TRBV7-2 and TRBJ1-6; possible D gene TRBD1, 5 bases. Trimming removed 1 base at V and 11 bases at J, with 12 bases between. This CDR3 has 14 residues. Germline V gene lookup returns CDR1 SGHTA and CDR2 FQGNSA. CDR3 nucleotides: TGTGCCAGCAGCTTAGAACGGGGCGGGACACCCCTCCACTTT. Residues: CASSLERGGTPLHF.

The J gene is TRBJ2-7, the V gene TRBV25-1; 7 nucleotides line up with TRBD1. Germline values: CDR1 MGHDK, CDR2 SYGVNS. CDR3 length: 15 amino acids. After removal of 1 base from V and 4 bases from J, the junction contained 7 bases not matched to a gene. CDR3 protein: CASSESGQAKYEQYF. DNA for the CDR3: TGTGCCAGCAGTGAATCAGGACAGGCTAAATACGAGCAGTACTTC.

This chain links TRBV28 with TRBJ1-4; 7 bases fit TRBD1. The V gene end was trimmed by 5 bases and the J gene end by 7 bases; junction bases not matched to a gene: 7. CDR3 length: 14 residues. CDR1 and CDR2 (germline): MDHEN, SYDVKM. The CDR3 protein is CASSATGLSEKLFF. As DNA, the CDR3 is TGTGCCAGCAGTGCGACAGGGTTGAGTGAAAAACTGTTTTTT.